This is a list of T cell receptor beta chains from one sample in a study of shared clonotypes between healthy human individuals. The repertoire was sequenced with immunoSEQ multiplex PCR; TCRdb's copy has only in-frame clones and lacks some. The profile shows about 360,000 clones, less than 85% of them singletons. Material for sequencing was memory CD4+ T cells sorted from blood. Receptor source: a man younger than 45 in good health. Each CDR3 is given with its conserved first and last residue. D genes are given only for firm matches. The size of a clone is reported for some rows only, either as once, few or many, or as a class for expanded clones.

size	V	J	D	CDR3	DNA
few	TRBV7-2	TRBJ2-3	TRBD2	CASSFIAGARTDTQYF	TGTGCCAGCAGCTTCATAGCGGGAGCCCGTACAGATACGCAGTATTTT
-	TRBV6-4	TRBJ2-3	TRBD2	CASSDSRLAESTDTQYF	TGTGCCAGCAGTGACTCGAGACTAGCGGAAAGCACAGATACGCAGTATTTT
-	TRBV2	TRBJ2-5	TRBD2	CASSFGLAGEETQYF	TGTGCCAGCAGTTTTGGACTAGCGGGAGAGGAGACCCAGTACTTC
-	TRBV28	TRBJ1-2	-	CASSSTGWQGLNYGYTF	TGTGCCAGCAGCTCTACAGGGTGGCAGGGGCTTAACTATGGCTACACCTTC
-	TRBV10-3	TRBJ1-1	-	CAISQKKAGWGTEAFF	TGTGCCATCAGCCAAAAAAAAGCAGGGTGGGGCACTGAAGCTTTCTTT
few	TRBV13	TRBJ2-1	-	CASSLEWPGDNEQFF	TGTGCCAGCAGCTTAGAGTGGCCAGGGGACAATGAGCAGTTCTTC
many	TRBV19	TRBJ1-5	-	CASSIELGRHNQPQHF	TGTGCCAGTAGTATAGAACTGGGACGTCACAATCAGCCCCAGCATTTT
once	TRBV5-8	TRBJ2-1	-	CASSFRGTTYNEQFF	TGTGCCAGCAGCTTTCGCGGGACAACTTACAATGAGCAGTTCTTC
-	TRBV6-1	TRBJ1-3	-	CASITGQLSGNTIYF	TGTGCCAGCATAACGGGTCAACTCTCTGGAAACACCATATATTTT
-	TRBV10-1	TRBJ1-1	-	CASRPSLQTEAFF	TGCGCCAGCCGGCCAAGTTTGCAAACTGAAGCTTTCTTT
-	TRBV7-2	TRBJ2-5	TRBD2	CASSLSGYGTRQETQYF	TGTGCCAGCAGCTTATCAGGGTATGGGACTAGGCAAGAGACCCAGTACTTC
-	TRBV28	TRBJ2-7	-	CASSSGDPYEQYF	TGTGCCAGCAGTTCAGGGGACCCCTACGAGCAGTACTTC
-	TRBV19	TRBJ1-5	TRBD1	CASSYAGGQGGNQPQHF	TGTGCCAGTAGTTATGCAGGGGGACAGGGGGGCAATCAGCCCCAGCATTTT
-	TRBV7-8	TRBJ1-4	-	CASSLARSRPNEKLFF	TGTGCCAGCAGCTTAGCCCGGAGCAGACCAAATGAAAAACTGTTTTTT
-	TRBV7-2	TRBJ2-7	TRBD1	CASSYPTGGLPYEQYF	TGTGCCAGCAGTTATCCGACAGGGGGATTGCCCTACGAGCAGTACTTC
once	TRBV18	TRBJ2-7	TRBD2	CASSLGGGYEQYF	TGTGCCAGCTCACTAGGCGGGGGTTACGAGCAGTACTTC
once	TRBV9	TRBJ2-2	-	CASSAGLYGWGTGELFF	TGTGCCAGCAGCGCAGGACTGTACGGATGGGGCACCGGGGAGCTGTTTTTT
-	TRBV6-4	TRBJ2-7	-	CASSDSGGRQYF	TGTGCCAGCAGTGACTCAGGGGGGAGGCAGTACTTC
-	TRBV6-1	TRBJ2-1	-	CASSEGGQEQFF	TGTGCCAGCAGTGAAGGAGGACAGGAGCAGTTCTTC
once	TRBV5-1	TRBJ2-1	-	CASSLDRTYNEQFF	TGCGCCAGCAGCTTGGACAGGACCTACAATGAGCAGTTCTTC
-	TRBV7-9	TRBJ2-1	TRBD2	CASRNSGRAELDEQFF	TGTGCCAGCCGAAATAGCGGGAGGGCCGAGTTGGATGAGCAGTTCTTC
-	TRBV28	TRBJ2-4	-	CASSSKNIQYF	TGTGCCAGCAGCTCTAAAAACATTCAGTACTTC